The present T cell receptor (beta chain) was sequenced within a study of T cell repertoires in cytomegalovirus infection. Study-wide points: Summed frequency of public TCR beta families distinguished CMV carriers with the relevant HLA. It was HLA-C-restricted CMV-specific TCR beta clonotypes that dominated the response ex vivo.

The CDR3 consists of 14 residues. Germline V gene lookup returns CDR1 MNHNS and CDR2 SASEGT. TCRdb recomputed calls from the reads with MiXCR, one row per CDR3 protein. This sample carries around 530,000 distinct CDR3 sequences, about 17% of them seen once, and the ten largest clones take 20% to 30%. The table lists this clonotype with a count of one. The antigen remains unidentified. At one end the junction does not follow the germline gene, possibly because of a read error. What was sequenced was CD8+ T cells from PBMCs. This chain uses TRBV6-1 with TRBJ1-1, with D hard to call. The sequence derives from a human donor in good health (CMV status not recorded). Some clones in this sample may be carry-over from other donors' samples. This CDR3 reads CASSSPEHNTEAFF. CDR3 coding DNA: TGTGCAAGCAGTTCCCCAGAACATAACACTGAAGCTTTCTTT.